This T cell receptor beta chain was obtained from a study of Ad26.COV2.S vaccination and SARS-CoV-2 variants listed by TCRdb under 2021. About the study as a whole: Donors in the vaccine arm were drawn from COV1001, a phase I-IIa trial of Ad26.COV2.S in healthy adults that was multicentre, randomized, double-blind and placebo-controlled. Ad26.COV2.S was given intramuscularly at 5x10^10 or 1x10^11 viral particles, as a single shot or as two shots 56 days apart. TCRbeta repertoire sequencing was used to assess the specificity and breadth of SARS-CoV-2-reactive T cell receptors after Ad26.COV2.S vaccination. The TCR-sequenced set comprised approximately 32 samples: about 19 Ad26.COV2.S vaccine recipients, 5 placebo recipients and 8 SARS-CoV-2 convalescent individuals. Trial participants were randomized into five groups of five: low-dose or high-dose Ad26.COV2.S given once or twice, or placebo on both occasions. Investigators did not know the trial group allocation while performing experiments and assessing outcomes.

Here is what the overall study found, with its caveats: The study was not powered for comparison of responses between vaccine doses or regimens. It was noted by the authors that total T cell responses may have been underestimated by the TCR breadth and depth analyses. Non-spike TCR breadth was comparable between vaccine and placebo recipients, consistent with the vaccine containing only spike. After vaccination, substantial breadth of spike-specific CD8+ and CD4+ T cell responses was reported. Compared with placebo recipients, Ad26.COV2.S recipients showed higher spike-specific TCR breadth (P = 0.0014).

The CDR3 runs 13 amino acids, cysteine and phenylalanine included. Solely the CDR3 DNA is kept, with 39 bases framed from the first base. CDR1 and CDR2 are drawn from the germline V gene: MGHDK, SYGVNS. At the junction V is shortened by 10 bases and J by 2 bases, with 13 bases in between. As regards this clone: No cognate antigen has been identified for it. Base qualities are not at hand, and no much larger clone is one base apart.

TCRbeta CDR3 regions were sequenced with the immunoSEQ Assay. After extraction, genomic DNA underwent amplification by bias-controlled multiplex PCR, followed by high-throughput sequencing. Turning to the authors' computational methods: To quantify the absolute abundance of every unique TCRbeta CDR3 region, sequences were collapsed and filtered. Usable DNA was measured by amplifying reference genes present in all nucleated cells, and TCRbeta template counts were normalized to that usable DNA to estimate T cell fraction. Repertoire TCRs were annotated as SARS-CoV-2-specific when V gene, CDR3 amino acid sequence and J gene were exactly matched to a known reactive TCR set. The reference SARS-CoV-2 TCR set was obtained from MIRA and was filtered for enrichment in COVID-19-positive ImmuneCODE repertoires, whereby public or cross-reactive TCRs were removed. Based on the MIRA antigens, annotated TCRs were further analysed at the level of specific ORF or position within ORF. Breadth was defined as the number of annotated unique rearrangements divided by the total number of unique productive rearrangements, and depth was defined as the summed frequency of the annotated unique rearrangements. Two-sided Wilcoxon rank-sum tests were used to compare TCR breadth between groups. Entries here come from immuneACCESS through TCRdb and include only in-frame sequences with V and J called. Some clones fail to appear in such tables; in the studies checked, an unresolved V gene covers under half of the shortfall, and the cause of the remainder is unknown. V and J calls plus clone size are reproduced from that table; the DNA served to infer D and trimming. This sample is represented by some 480,000 clones; around 88% of them were singletons. The ten top clones hold more than 10% of the sample.

The sample's treatment or condition, from its label and the paper: some 19 received Ad26.COV2.S at low or high dose, single or two shots; about five received placebo; per-sample allocation not given. For vaccine and placebo recipients, the sequenced repertoires came from samples collected on day 63 after the first injection. In Cohort 1b, roughly 26 adults aged 18-55 years were enrolled at a single site in Boston, USA, between 29 July and 7 August 2020. Ad26.COV2.S consisted of a replication-incompetent adenovirus type 26 vector by which a prefusion-stabilized SARS-CoV-2 spike protein from the original Wuhan strain was expressed.

The source of this sequence is a person between 18 and 65 years old who received the Ad26.COV2.S COVID-19 vaccine or a placebo. Sequenced here: peripheral blood, sampled in a trial of Ad26.COV2.S vaccine versus placebo. The sequence links TRBV25-1 to TRBJ2-3; TRBD1 might be the D gene, on 5 matching bases. The DNA reads as follows: TGTGCCATGGGGCCGAGTTTCACAGATACGCAGTATTTT. Its translation reads: CAMGPSFTDTQYF. Beyond the CDR3, the reference TRBV25-1 and TRBJ2-3 genes provide the residues; the full variable domain reads: EADIYQTPRYLVIGTGKKITLECSQTMGHDKMYWYQQDPGMELHLIHYSYGVNSTEKGDLSSESTVSRIRTEHFPLTLESARPSHTSQYLCAMGPSFTDTQYFGPGTRLTVL.